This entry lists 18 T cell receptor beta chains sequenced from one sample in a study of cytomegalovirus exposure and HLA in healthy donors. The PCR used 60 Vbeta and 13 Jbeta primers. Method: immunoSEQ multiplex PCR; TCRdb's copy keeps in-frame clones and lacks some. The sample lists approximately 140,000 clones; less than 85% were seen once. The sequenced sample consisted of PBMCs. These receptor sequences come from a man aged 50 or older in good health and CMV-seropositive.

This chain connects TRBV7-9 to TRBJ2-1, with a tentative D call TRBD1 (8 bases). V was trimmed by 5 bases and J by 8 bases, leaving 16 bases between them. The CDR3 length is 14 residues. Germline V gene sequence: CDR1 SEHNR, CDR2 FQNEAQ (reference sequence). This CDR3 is CASSLRTGRDEQFF. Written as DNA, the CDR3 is TGTGCCAGCAGCCTGAGGACAGGGAGGGATGAGCAGTTCTTC.

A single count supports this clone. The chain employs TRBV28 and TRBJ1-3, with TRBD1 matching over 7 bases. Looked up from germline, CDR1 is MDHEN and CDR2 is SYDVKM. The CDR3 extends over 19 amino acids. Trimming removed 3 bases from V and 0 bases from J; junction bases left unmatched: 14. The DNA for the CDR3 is TGTGCCAGCAGTTTTAAGCGGAAGGGGGCCCTATACTCTGGAAACACCATATATTTT. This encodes CASSFKRKGALYSGNTIYF.

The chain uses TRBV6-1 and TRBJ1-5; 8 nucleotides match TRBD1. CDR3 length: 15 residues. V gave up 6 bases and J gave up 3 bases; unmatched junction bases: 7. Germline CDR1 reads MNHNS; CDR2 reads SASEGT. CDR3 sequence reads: CASRLQGAFNQPQHF. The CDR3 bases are TGTGCCAGCAGACTTCAGGGGGCATTCAATCAGCCCCAGCATTTT.

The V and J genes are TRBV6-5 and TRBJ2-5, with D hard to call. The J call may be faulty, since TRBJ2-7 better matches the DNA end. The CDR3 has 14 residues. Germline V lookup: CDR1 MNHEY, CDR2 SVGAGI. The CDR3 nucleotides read TGTGCCACCATGGTACAGAAACAATCCTACGAGCAGTACTTC. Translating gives CATMVQKQSYEQYF.

In DNA form, the CDR3 reads TGCAGCGTTCCTGACAGGGGGTACACTAACTATGGCTACACCTTC. The encoded protein is CSVPDRGYTNYGYTF. The rearrangement uses TRBV29-1 and TRBJ1-2; 9 bases are shared with TRBD1. Germline V lookup: CDR1 SQVTM, CDR2 ANQGSEA. V gave up 5 bases and J gave up 0 bases; unmatched junction bases: 7. The CDR3 length is 15 residues.

CDR3 protein: CASSLSGGGNTGELFF. The CDR3 bases are TGCGCCAGCAGCTTGTCCGGGGGTGGTAACACCGGGGAGCTGTTTTTT. The chain links TRBV5-1 to TRBJ2-2; D might be TRBD2 (6 bases). Germline V gives CDR1 SGHRS, CDR2 YFSETQ. V was shortened by 1 base and J by 2 bases, with 12 bases between the two germline ends. The CDR3 sequence is 16 residues long.

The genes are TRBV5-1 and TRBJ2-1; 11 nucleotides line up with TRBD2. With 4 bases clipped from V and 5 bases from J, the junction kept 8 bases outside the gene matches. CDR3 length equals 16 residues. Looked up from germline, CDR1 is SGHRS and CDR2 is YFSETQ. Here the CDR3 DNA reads TGCGCCAGCAGCCCCTCTAGCGGGAGGCGGGACAATGAGCAGTTCTTC. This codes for CASSPSSGRRDNEQFF.

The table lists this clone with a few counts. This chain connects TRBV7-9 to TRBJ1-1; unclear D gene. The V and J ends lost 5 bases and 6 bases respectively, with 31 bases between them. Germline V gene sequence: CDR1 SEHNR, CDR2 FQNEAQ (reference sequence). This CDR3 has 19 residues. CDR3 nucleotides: TGTGCCAGCAGCCACCCCACACGAGAACTTAGCCATTGGTTTCCTGAAGCTTTCTTT. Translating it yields CASSHPTRELSHWFPEAFF.

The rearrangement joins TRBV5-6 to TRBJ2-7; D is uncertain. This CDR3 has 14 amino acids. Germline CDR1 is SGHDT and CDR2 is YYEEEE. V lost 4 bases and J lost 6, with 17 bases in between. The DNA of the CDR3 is TGTGCCAGCAGCACCCCTAGTGACTCCGGCGAGCAGTACTTC. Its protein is CASSTPSDSGEQYF.

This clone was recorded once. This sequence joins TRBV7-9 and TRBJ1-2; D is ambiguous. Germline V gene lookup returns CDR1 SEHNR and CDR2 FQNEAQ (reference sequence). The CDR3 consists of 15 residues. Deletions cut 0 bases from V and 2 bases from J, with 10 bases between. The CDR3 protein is CASSLASVTNYGYTF. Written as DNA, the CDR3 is TGTGCCAGCAGCTTAGCGAGTGTCACGAACTATGGCTACACCTTC.

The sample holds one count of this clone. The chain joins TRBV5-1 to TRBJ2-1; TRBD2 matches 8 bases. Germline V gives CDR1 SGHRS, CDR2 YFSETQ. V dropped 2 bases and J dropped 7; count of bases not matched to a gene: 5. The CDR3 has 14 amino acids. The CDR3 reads CASSLAGASNEQFF. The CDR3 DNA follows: TGCGCCAGCAGCTTAGCGGGGGCCTCTAATGAGCAGTTCTTC.

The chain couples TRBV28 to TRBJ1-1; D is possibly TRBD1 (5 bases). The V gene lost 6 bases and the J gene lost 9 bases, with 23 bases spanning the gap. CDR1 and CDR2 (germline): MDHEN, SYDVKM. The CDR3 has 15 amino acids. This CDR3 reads CASSSPPGRVSKAFF. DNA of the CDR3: TGTGCCAGCAGCTCCCCCCCAGGCAGGGTCTCTAAAGCTTTCTTT.

CDR3 sequence reads: CSVLTQGNTEAFF. CDR3 DNA: TGCAGCGTCTTGACTCAGGGGAACACTGAAGCTTTCTTT. The rearrangement joins TRBV29-1 to TRBJ1-1; D is possibly TRBD1 (5 bases). The germline V gene encodes CDR1 SQVTM and CDR2 ANQGSEA. The length of the CDR3 is 13 residues. V was clipped by 6 bases and J by 1 base, with 12 bases between them.

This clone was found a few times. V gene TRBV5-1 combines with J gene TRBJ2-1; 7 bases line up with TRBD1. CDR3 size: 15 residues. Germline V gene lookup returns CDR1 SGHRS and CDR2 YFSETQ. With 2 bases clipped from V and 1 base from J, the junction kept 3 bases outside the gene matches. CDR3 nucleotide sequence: TGCGCCAGCAGCTTCGACAGGGCATCCTACAATGAGCAGTTCTTC. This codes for CASSFDRASYNEQFF.

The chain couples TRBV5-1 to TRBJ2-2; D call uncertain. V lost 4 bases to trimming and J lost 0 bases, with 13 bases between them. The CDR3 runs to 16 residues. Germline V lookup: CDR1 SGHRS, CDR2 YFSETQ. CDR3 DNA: TGCGCCAGCAGCATGGCAGGATTAACGAACACCGGGGAGCTGTTTTTT. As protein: CASSMAGLTNTGELFF.

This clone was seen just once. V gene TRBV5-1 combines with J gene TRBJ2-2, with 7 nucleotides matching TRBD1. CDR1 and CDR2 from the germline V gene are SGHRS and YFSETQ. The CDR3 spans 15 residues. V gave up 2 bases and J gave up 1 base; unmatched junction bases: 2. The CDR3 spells CASSLQGWNTGELFF. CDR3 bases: TGCGCCAGCAGCTTACAGGGGTGGAACACCGGGGAGCTGTTTTTT.

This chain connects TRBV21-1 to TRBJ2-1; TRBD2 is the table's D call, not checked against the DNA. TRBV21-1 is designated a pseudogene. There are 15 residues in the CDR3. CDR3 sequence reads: CASSKLQTEGNEQFF. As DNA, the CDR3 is TGTGCCAGCAGCAAACTTCAGACCGAGGGCAATGAGCAGTTCTTC.

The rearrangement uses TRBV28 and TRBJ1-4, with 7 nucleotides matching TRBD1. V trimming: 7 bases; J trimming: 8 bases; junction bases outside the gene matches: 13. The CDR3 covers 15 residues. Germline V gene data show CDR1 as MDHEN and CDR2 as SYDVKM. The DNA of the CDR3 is TGTGCCAGCACCACGAACCGACAGGGAGGAGAAAAACTGTTTTTT. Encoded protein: CASTTNRQGGEKLFF.